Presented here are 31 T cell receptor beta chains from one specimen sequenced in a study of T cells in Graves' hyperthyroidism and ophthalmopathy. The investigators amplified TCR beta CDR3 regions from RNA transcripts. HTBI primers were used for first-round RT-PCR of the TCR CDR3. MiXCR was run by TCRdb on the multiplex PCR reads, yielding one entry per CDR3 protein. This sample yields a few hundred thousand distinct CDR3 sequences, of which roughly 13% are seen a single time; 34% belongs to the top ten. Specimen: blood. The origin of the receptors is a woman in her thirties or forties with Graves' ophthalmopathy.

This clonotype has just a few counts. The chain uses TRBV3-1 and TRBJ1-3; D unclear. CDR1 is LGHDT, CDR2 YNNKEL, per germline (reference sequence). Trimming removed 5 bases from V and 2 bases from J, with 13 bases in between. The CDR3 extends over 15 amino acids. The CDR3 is CASSSFAGAGNTIYF. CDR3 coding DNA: TGTGCCAGCAGCTCGTTCGCGGGTGCTGGAAACACCATATATTTT.

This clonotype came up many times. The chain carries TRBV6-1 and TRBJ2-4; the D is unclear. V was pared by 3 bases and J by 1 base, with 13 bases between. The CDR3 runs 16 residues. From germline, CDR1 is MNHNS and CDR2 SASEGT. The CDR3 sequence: CASSDPSIFAKNIQYF. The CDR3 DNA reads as TGTGCCAGCAGTGACCCAAGTATTTTCGCCAAAAACATTCAGTACTTC.

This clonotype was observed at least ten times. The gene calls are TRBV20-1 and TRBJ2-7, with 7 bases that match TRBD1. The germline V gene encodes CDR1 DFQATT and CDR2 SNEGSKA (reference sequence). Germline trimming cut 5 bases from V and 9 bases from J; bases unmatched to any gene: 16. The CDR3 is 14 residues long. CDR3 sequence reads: CSAHSGDSRTLQYF. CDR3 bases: TGCAGTGCTCATTCCGGGGACAGCCGGACCCTGCAGTACTTC.

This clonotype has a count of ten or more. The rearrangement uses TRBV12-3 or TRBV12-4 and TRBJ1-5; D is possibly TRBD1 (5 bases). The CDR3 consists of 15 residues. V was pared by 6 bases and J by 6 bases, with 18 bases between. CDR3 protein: CASRARIGAPQPQHF. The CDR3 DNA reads TGTGCCAGCAGGGCGAGGATCGGGGCACCTCAGCCCCAGCATTTT.

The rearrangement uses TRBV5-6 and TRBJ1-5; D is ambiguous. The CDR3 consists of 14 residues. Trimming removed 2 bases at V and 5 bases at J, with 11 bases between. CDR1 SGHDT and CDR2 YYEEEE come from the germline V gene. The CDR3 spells CASSFGPVDQPQHF. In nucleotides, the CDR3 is TGTGCCAGCAGCTTTGGGCCGGTGGATCAGCCCCAGCATTTT.

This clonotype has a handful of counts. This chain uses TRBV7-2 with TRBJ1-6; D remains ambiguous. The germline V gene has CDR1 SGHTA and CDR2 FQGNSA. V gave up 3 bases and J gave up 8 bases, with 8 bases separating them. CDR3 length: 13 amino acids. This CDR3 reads CASSLDGDSPLHF. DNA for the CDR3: TGTGCCAGCAGCTTGGATGGGGATTCACCCCTCCACTTT.

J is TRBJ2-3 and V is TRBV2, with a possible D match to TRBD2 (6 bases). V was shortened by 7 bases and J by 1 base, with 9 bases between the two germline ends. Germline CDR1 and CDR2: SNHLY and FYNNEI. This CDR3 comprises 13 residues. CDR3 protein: CASKGGGTDTQYF. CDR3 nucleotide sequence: TGTGCCAGCAAGGGCGGGGGCACAGATACGCAGTATTTT.

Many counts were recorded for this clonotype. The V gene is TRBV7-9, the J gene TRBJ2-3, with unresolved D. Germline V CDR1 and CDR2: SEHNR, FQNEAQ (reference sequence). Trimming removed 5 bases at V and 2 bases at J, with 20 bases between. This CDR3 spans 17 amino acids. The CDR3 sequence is CASSPSNVVLFTDTQYF. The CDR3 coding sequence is TGTGCCAGCAGCCCCAGTAACGTGGTCCTATTCACAGATACGCAGTATTTT.

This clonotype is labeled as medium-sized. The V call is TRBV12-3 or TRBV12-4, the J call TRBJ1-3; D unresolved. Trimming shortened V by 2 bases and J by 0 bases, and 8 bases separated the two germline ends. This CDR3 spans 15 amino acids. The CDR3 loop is CASSLLTVSGNTIYF. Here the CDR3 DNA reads TGTGCCAGCAGTTTATTAACGGTCTCTGGAAACACCATATATTTT.

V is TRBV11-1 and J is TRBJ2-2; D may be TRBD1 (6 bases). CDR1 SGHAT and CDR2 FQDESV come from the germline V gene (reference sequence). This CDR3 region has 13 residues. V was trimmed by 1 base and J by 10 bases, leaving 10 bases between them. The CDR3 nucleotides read TGTGCCAGCAGCTTAGACCGGGACAAGGAGCTGTTTTTT. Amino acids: CASSLDRDKELFF.

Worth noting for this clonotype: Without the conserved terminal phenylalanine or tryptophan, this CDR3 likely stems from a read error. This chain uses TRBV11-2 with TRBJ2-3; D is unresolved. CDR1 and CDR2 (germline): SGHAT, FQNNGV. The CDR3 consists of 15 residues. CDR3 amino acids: CVSSSSPPSTDTQYS. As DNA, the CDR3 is TGTGTCAGCAGCTCGAGCCCTCCTAGCACAGATACGCAGTATTCT.

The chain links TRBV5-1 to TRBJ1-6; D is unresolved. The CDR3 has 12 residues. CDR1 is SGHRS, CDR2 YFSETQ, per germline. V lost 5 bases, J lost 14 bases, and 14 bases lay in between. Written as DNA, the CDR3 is TGCGCCAGCAGGGACTCTGGGTTGGCCCTCCACTTT. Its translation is CASRDSGLALHF.

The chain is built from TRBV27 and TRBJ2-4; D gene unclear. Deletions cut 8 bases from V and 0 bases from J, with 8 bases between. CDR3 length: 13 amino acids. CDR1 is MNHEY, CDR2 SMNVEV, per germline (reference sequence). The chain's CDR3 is CASGYLAKNIQYF. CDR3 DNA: TGTGCCAGCGGTTACTTAGCCAAAAACATTCAGTACTTC.

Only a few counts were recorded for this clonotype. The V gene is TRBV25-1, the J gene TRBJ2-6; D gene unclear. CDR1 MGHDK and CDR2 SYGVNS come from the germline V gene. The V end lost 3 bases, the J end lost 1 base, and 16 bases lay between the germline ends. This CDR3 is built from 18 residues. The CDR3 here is CASSDPSTSWSGANVLTF. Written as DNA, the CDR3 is TGTGCCAGCAGTGACCCCTCAACATCTTGGTCTGGGGCCAACGTCCTGACTTTC. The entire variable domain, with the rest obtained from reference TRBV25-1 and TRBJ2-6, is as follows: EADIYQTPRYLVIGTGKKITLECSQTMGHDKMYWYQQDPGMELHLIHYSYGVNSTEKGDLSSESTVSRIRTEHFPLTLESARPSHTSQYLCASSDPSTSWSGANVLTFGAGSRLTVL.

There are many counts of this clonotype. CDR3 region: CASSLGGATEAFF. Here the CDR3 DNA reads TGTGCCAGCAGTTTAGGGGGGGCGACTGAAGCTTTCTTT. This sequence joins TRBV27 and TRBJ1-1; possibly TRBD1 for D (6 bases). The CDR3 has 13 amino acids. Per germline, CDR1 MNHEY and CDR2 SMNVEV (reference sequence). Trimming left V 2 bases short and J 5 bases short, with 9 bases between.

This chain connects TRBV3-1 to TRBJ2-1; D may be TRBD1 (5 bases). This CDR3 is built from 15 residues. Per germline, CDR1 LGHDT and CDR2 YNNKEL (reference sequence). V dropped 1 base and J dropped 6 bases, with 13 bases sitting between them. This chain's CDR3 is CASSQGIAGPNEQFF. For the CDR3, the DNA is TGTGCCAGCAGCCAAGGAATCGCAGGGCCCAATGAGCAGTTCTTC.

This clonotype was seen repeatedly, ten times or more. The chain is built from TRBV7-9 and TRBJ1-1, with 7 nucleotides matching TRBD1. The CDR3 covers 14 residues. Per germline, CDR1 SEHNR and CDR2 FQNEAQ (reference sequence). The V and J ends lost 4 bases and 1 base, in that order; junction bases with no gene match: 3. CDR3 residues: CASSWGQSNTEAFF. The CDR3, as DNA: TGTGCCAGCAGCTGGGGACAGTCGAACACTGAAGCTTTCTTT.

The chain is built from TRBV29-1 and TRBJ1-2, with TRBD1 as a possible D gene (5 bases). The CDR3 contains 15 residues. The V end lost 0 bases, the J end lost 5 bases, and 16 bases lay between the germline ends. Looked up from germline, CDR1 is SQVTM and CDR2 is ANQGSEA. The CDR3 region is CSVEDPGRMKYGYTF. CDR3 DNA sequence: TGCAGCGTTGAAGACCCGGGACGGATGAAATATGGCTACACCTTC.

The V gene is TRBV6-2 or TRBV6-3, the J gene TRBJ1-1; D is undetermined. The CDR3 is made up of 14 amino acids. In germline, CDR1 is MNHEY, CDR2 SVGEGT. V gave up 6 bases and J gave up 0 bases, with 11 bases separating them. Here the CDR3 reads CASSSKPMNTEAFF. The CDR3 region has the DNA TGTGCCAGCAGCTCGAAACCGATGAACACTGAAGCTTTCTTT.

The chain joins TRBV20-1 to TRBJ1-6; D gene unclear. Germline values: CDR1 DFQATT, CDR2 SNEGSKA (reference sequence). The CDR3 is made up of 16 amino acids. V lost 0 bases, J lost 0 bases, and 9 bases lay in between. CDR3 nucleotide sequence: TGCAGTGCTAGAGATGGGGATAGCTCCTATAATTCACCCCTCCACTTT. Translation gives CSARDGDSSYNSPLHF.

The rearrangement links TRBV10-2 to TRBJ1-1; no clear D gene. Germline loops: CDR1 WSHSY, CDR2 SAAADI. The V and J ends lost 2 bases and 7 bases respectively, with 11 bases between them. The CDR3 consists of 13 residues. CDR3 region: CASSEAIPGEAFF. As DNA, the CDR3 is TGCGCCAGCAGTGAGGCAATACCGGGTGAAGCTTTCTTT.

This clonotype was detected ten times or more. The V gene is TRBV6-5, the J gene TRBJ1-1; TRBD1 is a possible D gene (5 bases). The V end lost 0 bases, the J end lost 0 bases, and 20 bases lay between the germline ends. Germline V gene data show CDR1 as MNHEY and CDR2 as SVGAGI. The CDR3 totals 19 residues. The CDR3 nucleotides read TGTGCCAGCAGTTACTCCTTGTTCCCCAGGGACGAGATGAACACTGAAGCTTTCTTT. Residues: CASSYSLFPRDEMNTEAFF.

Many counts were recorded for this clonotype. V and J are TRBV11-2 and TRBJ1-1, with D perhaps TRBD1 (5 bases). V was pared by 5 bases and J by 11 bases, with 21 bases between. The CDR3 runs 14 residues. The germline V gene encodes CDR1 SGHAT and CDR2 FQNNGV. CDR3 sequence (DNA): TGTGCCAGCAGCCGACAAACCGGGACCTCGAAGGCTTTCTTT. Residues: CASSRQTGTSKAFF.

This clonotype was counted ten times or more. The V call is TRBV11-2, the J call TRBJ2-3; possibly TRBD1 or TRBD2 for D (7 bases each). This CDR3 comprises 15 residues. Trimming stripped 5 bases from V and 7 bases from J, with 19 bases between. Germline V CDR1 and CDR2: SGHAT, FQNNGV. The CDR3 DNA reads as TGTGCCAGCAGCCCGCGACAGGGCAGCGGGAATACGCAGTATTTT. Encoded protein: CASSPRQGSGNTQYF. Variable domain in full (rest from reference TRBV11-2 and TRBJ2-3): EAGVAQSPRYKIIEKRQSVAFWCNPISGHATLYWYQQILGQGPKLLIQFQNNGVVDDSQLPKDRFSAERLKGVDSTLKIQPAKLEDSAVYLCASSPRQGSGNTQYFGPGTRLTVL.

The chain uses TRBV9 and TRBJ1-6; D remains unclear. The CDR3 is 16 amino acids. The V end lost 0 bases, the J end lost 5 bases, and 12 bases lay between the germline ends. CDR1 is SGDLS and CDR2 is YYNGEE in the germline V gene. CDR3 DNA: TGTGCCAGCAGCGTAGCACTAGGATTGGATAATTCACCCCTCCACTTT. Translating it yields CASSVALGLDNSPLHF.

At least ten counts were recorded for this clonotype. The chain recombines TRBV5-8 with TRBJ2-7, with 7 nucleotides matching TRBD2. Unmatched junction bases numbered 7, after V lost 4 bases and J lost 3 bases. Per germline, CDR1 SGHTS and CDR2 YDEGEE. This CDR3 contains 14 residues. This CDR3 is CASSRVGEGYEQYF. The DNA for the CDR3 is TGTGCCAGCAGCAGAGTGGGGGAGGGCTACGAGCAGTACTTC.

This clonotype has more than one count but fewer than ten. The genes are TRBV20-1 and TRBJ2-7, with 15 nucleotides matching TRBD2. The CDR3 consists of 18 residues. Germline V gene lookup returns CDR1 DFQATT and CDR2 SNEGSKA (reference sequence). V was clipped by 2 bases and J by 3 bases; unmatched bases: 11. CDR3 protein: CSARPPSGLAGGHYEQYF. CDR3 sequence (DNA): TGCAGTGCTAGACCCCCTTCGGGACTAGCGGGGGGTCACTACGAGCAGTACTTC.

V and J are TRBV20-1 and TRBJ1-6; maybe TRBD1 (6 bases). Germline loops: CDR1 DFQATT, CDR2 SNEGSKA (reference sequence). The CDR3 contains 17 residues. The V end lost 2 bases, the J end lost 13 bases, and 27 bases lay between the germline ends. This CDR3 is CSARHLNLEQGRRPLHF. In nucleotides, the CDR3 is TGCAGTGCTAGACATTTGAATCTGGAACAGGGCAGACGCCCCCTCCACTTT.

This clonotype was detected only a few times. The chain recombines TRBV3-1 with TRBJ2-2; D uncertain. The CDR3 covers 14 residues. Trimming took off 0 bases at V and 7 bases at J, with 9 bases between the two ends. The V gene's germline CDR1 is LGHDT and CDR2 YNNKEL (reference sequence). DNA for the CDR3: TGTGCCAGCAGCCAAGAGGGCTCCGGCGGGGAGCTGTTTTTT. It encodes CASSQEGSGGELFF.

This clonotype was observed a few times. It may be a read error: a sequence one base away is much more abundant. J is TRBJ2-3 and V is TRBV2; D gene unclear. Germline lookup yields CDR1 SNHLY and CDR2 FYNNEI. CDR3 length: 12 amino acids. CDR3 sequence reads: CANSERTDTQYF. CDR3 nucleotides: TGTGCCAACAGTGAGCGCACAGATACGCAGTATTTT. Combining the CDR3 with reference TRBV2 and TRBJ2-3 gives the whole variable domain EPEVTQTPSHQVTQMGQEVILRCVPISNHLYFYWYRQILGQKVEFLVSFYNNEISEKSEIFDDQFSVERPDGSNFTLKIRSTKLEDSAMYFCANSERTDTQYFGPGTRLTVL.

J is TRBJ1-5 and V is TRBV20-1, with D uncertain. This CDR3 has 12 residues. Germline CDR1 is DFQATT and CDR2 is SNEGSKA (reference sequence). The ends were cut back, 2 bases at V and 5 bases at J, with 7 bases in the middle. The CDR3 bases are TGCAGTGCTAGACCCACAGATCAGCCCCAGCATTTT. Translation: CSARPTDQPQHF.